What follows are 4 T cell receptor beta chains derived from one specimen sequenced in a study of blood T cells in healthy people across ages. PCR was performed a second time for roughly 7 to 11 cycles using a sample-barcoded 5' primer and a J-beta primer mix. TCRdb called the 5' RACE reads again in MiXCR, with one record for every CDR3 protein. The data show around 1.5 million distinct CDR3 sequences, approximately 32% seen once. Specimen: blood. These receptors all stem from a woman aged 25-40 years in good health.

This sequence joins TRBV4-1 and TRBJ2-7, with 11 bases aligning to TRBD2. CDR3 length: 16 amino acids. V gave up 0 bases and J gave up 5 bases; unmatched junction bases: 6. CDR1 is MGHRA and CDR2 is YSYEKL in the germline V gene. The CDR3 DNA sequence: TGCGCCAGCAGCCAAGATCGGCTAGCGGGGGGCAACGAGCAGTACTTC. Protein: CASSQDRLAGGNEQYF.

This clonotype was observed many times. The chain has TRBV20-1 and TRBJ2-3, with a weak D call TRBD2 (5 bases). Germline CDR1 and CDR2: DFQATT and SNEGSKA (reference sequence). This CDR3 is built from 11 residues. Trimming took 4 bases from V and 5 from J, leaving 7 bases between them. DNA of the CDR3: TGCAGTGCTATGAGGGAAGATACGCAGTATTTT. This sequence encodes CSAMREDTQYF.

This clonotype showed up many times. The chain has TRBV29-1 and TRBJ2-7, with 7 bases matching TRBD1. The CDR3 sequence is 12 residues long. Trimming removed 7 bases from V and 2 bases from J; junction bases left unmatched: 5. CDR1 is SQVTM, CDR2 ANQGSEA, per germline. The CDR3 here is CSALQGTYEQYF. The DNA for the CDR3 is TGCAGCGCCCTACAGGGGACCTACGAGCAGTACTTC.

In this sample, this clonotype turned up a few times. This chain links TRBV10-3 with TRBJ2-5, with TRBD1 matching over 8 bases. From germline, CDR1 is ENHRY and CDR2 SYGVKD. After removal of 7 bases from V and 2 bases from J, the junction contained 3 bases not matched to a gene. This CDR3 has 13 amino acids. Here the CDR3 DNA reads TGTGCCATCATAGGGACAGGACAAGAGACCCAGTACTTC. Its translation: CAIIGTGQETQYF.